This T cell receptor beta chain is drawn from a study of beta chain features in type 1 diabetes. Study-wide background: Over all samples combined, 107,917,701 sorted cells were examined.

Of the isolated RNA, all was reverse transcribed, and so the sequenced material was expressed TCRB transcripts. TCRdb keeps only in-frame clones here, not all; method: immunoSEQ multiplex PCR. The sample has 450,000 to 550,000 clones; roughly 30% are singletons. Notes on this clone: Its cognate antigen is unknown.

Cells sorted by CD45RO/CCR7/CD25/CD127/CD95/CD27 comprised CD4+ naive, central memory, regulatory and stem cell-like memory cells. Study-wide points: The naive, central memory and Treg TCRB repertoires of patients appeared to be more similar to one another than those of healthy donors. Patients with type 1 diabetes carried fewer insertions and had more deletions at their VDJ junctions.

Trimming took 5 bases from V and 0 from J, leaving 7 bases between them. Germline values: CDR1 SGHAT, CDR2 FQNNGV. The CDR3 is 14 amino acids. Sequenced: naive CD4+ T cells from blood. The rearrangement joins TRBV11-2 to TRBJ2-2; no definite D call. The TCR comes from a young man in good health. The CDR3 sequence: CASSATANTGELFF. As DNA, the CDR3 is TGTGCCAGCAGCGCGACGGCGAACACCGGGGAGCTGTTTTTT. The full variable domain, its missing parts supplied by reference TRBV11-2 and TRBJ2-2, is EAGVAQSPRYKIIEKRQSVAFWCNPISGHATLYWYQQILGQGPKLLIQFQNNGVVDDSQLPKDRFSAERLKGVDSTLKIQPAKLEDSAVYLCASSATANTGELFFGEGSRLTVL.